This record looks at one T cell receptor beta chain sequence and its context. Its antigen specificity is not known. No qualities accompany the bases; no much larger clone lies one base away. This entry comes from a study of cytomegalovirus exposure and HLA in healthy donors listed by TCRdb under 2017. Study-level background: According to an earlier analysis of around 600 of the donors, about 179 million T cells yielded roughly 110 million unique TCR beta sequences and around 280 Gb of sequence data. Rather than drawing on any new phenotypic data, the later analysis identified candidate immune exposures from TCR beta sequences and the way those sequences occurred across donors. To decide whether each TCR beta V gene segment behaved as functional or pseudogenic, an earlier analysis of some 600 of the donors relied on high-throughput TCR beta sequencing. Of the roughly 400 genotyped donors, approximately 83% fell in the genetic ancestry cluster associated with self-reported Caucasian donors. Donor age, sex, ethnicity and CMV serostatus were compiled together with the repertoire data. The number of typed donors differed by locus: 629-630 for A, B, C, DRB1 and DQB1; about 520 for DQA1; 606 for DPA1; and some 470 for DPB1. A later genetic analysis used genome-wide SNP genotypes for 398 of the 666 donors, treating that subset as a discovery cohort. About five DR-DQ haplotypes were handled as single units for association and clustering because linkage in the cohort was strong. Along with the approximately 700-subject first cohort, a separate validation cohort of approximately 110 different subjects was used. Using immunosequencing, the study profiled T cell repertoires from 500 to 800 subjects and related those repertoires to cytomegalovirus serostatus. Every discovery cohort repertoire had been produced on one sequencing platform. Among almost 400 genotyped donors of the cohort, an average of 235,054 unique TCR beta nucleotide sequences were sequenced per donor, roughly a sixth of them non-productive. To predict cytomegalovirus infection status, the study brought together high-throughput TCR immunosequencing, statistical association of individual TCRs with disease status, and machine learning. The aim of the study was to test whether cataloging public T cell receptors could identify signatures of past pathogen exposure. A later analysis re-analyzed previously published TCR beta repertoires from 666 donors and added high-resolution HLA genotyping to study TCR occurrence patterns. Approximately 300 gigabases of sequencing data and 75 million to 85 million unique TCR sequences made up an early release that covered 500 to 650 HLA-typed donors. Class I and class II HLA loci were covered by the typing at four-digit resolution. Findings and caveats that apply to the study as a whole: In this cohort, only TCR beta chains were sequenced, and detectable features were limited by the absence of alpha or paired-chain data. Because HLA typing was unavailable for some donors at each locus, only the typed subset was used in association tests. According to a later genetic analysis, donors in an Asian-associated ancestry cluster had fewer N-insertions in productive TCRs than the approximately 630-donor mean. Most TCR sequences were seen in very few donors, while some public TCRs were found in many individuals. A later analysis found that HLA-associated TCR beta chains were more clonally expanded and had lower generation probabilities than equally common non-associated chains. A later analysis associated 15,000 to 20,000 TCR beta sequences with specific HLA alleles at a false discovery rate of 0.05. The classifier was reported to diagnose cytomegalovirus status with high specificity and sensitivity in both the original cohort and the validation cohort. In a later analysis, several top co-occurrence clusters were reported to appear linked to parvovirus B19, influenza, CMV and Epstein-Barr virus. The 87-base-pair reads could not distinguish some IMGT-functional V segments, including TRBV6-2 and TRBV6-3, so those segments were excluded. The presence/absence analyses assumed that sequencing depth was roughly uniform across donors, and that assumption may not be true. In vitro tests confirmed that a few of the cytomegalovirus-associated TCR beta chains recognize cytomegalovirus antigens. In a later genetic analysis, a missense DCLRE1C variant was associated with V-gene and J-gene trimming of TCR beta chains, and the association was replicated in an independent cohort. The authors suggested that the approach could potentially be generalized to other disease states and immunological phenotypes. A further reported finding was that TCR beta sequences accurately predicted the HLA-A and HLA-B alleles for most subjects in the first cohort. About 15 rarely observed V segments, including chromosome 9 orphons, were excluded from the earlier analysis of about 600 of the donors because counts were too low. Immune exposure information for the cohort was limited to CMV serostatus. When HLA alleles, especially DR and DQ, strongly co-occurred, TCR associations were difficult to assign to individual alleles. In an earlier analysis of about 540 of the donors, most TCR beta V segments were observed in productive rearrangements about 87% or about 30% of the time, broadly matching IMGT annotations. Linkage disequilibrium might explain the correlated functional status among segregating V segments, but an unknown experimental factor could not be ruled out. A later analysis found that most CMV-associated TCR beta chains appeared HLA-restricted, with HLA associations seemingly driven largely by CMV exposure. The sequencing pipeline was judged likely to have produced a cluster of highly shared sequence variants as a technical artifact. In a later analysis, the rate of TCR association differed among HLA loci, with DRB1 alleles having the most associated TCRs and HLA-C alleles having the fewest. The study gave a list of 150 to 200 TCR beta chains associated with cytomegalovirus.

The cohort was made up of approximately 670 healthy bone marrow donors. At the time of sampling, all cohort members were nominally healthy, though unrecorded immune exposures were likely present. The donor tested CMV seronegative, placing the donor among the 352 seronegative members of the cohort. A peripheral blood sample was collected from each donor, and TCR beta sequencing was performed on peripheral blood mononuclear cells. Genomic DNA extraction from the blood cell samples was performed with the Qiagen DNeasy Blood Extraction Kit. The library was produced with the immunoSEQ multiplex PCR assay. For the multiplex PCR, a mixture combining 60 forward primers for TCR Vbeta segments and 13 reverse primers for TCR Jbeta segments was used. The CDR3 region of rearranged TCR beta genes was amplified from genomic DNA by a multiplex PCR assay. The amplified TCR beta libraries were sequenced on the Illumina HiSeq System as 87-base-pair reads. As for the authors' bioinformatics: Across the 700 or so repertoires, a later analysis counted 80 million or so unique TCR beta chains, roughly 11 million of which were shared by at least two donors. Raw reads were error-corrected and collapsed into unique sequences with a nearest-neighbor algorithm that merged closely related sequences to remove PCR and sequencing errors. V, D and J gene segments were assigned by aligning CDR3 sequences to IMGT reference sequences. Each retained sequence needed at least a six-nucleotide match to both a V gene segment and a J gene segment. Rearrangements were called productive when the CDR3 lacked stop codons and stayed in frame with V and J; all others were non-productive. Following IMGT convention, CDR3 was defined as the stretch from the second conserved V-encoded cysteine to the conserved J-encoded phenylalanine. The earlier analysis of 550 to 650 of the donors excluded any sequence lacking an unambiguous match to a single V gene segment. An earlier analysis of 587 of the donors classified V segments as functional when productive rearrangements were above 56.7% and as segregating when the standard deviation between donors was above 5%. A statistical classification framework was developed to diagnose cytomegalovirus status using the catalog of TCR beta chain sequences. A later analysis assigned V and J genes by comparing TCR nucleotide sequences with IMGT/GENE-DB human TR gene sequences. Using the TCRdist pipeline, a later analysis assigned CDR3 sequences along with most-parsimonious VDJ recombination scenarios. A later analysis defined each TCR beta chain by its CDR3 amino acid sequence plus V-gene family, and excluded reads lacking a unique V-gene family. As a way to deal with suspected cross-contamination and a sequencing artifact, a later analysis dropped 450 to 700 nucleotide sequences that were highly shared and had low generation probability. In a later analysis, a clonal expansion index was calculated for each public chain from normalized within-repertoire ranks of inferred template counts. Generation probabilities in a later analysis came from a VDJ recombination model fitted to out-of-frame rearrangements, and those results were checked against IGoR. In a later analysis, TCR-TCR, TCR-HLA and TCR-CMV co-occurrence was scored with hypergeometric tests, and a repertoire-size bias correction was applied to TCR pairs. To estimate false discovery rates, a later analysis permuted the HLA or CMV assignments 20 times. A later analysis grouped co-occurring TCRs with DBSCAN, adding TCRdist sequence similarity when clustering within HLA-allele-positive subsets. Co-occurrence clustering excluded repertoires with fewer than 30,000 or more than 120,000 public chains, plus five with anomalous nucleotide sharing. TCRdb limited this immuneACCESS table to in-frame rearrangements with V and J called. A share of clones is missing; checked studies link under half to unresolved V genes, and the rest is unexplained. V, J and clone size derive from that table, while D and trimming were established from the DNA sequence. The sample table contains about 150,000 clones; only one count was recorded for over 65% of them. The top ten clones comprise around 2.3% of the sample.

The CDR3 spans 13 residues, from the cysteine through the phenylalanine. Kept here is only the CDR3 DNA, which spans 39 bases and is read in frame from base 1. V loses 6 bases at its end and J loses 10 bases; junction bases beyond the gene matches: 6. Taken from the germline V gene, the CDR1 and CDR2 loops are SNHLY and FYNNEI. This TCR came from a man between 25 and 39 years old in good health and CMV-seronegative. The chain joins TRBV2 to TRBJ1-4; the central 9 bases match TRBD1. Specimen: PBMCs. The CDR3 here reads CASRWDRAGKLFF. The DNA is as follows: TGTGCCAGCAGATGGGACAGGGCAGGAAAACTGTTTTTT.